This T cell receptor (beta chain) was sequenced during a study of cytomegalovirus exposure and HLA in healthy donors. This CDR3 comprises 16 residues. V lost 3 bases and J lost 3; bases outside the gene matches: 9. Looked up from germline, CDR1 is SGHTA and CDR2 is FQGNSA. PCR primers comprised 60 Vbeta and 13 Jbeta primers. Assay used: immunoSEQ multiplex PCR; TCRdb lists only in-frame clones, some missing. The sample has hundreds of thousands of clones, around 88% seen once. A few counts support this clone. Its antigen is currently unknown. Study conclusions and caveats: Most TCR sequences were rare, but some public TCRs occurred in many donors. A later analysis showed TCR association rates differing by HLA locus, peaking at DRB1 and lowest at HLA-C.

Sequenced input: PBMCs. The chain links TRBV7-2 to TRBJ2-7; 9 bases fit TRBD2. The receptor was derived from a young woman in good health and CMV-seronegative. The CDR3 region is CASSFSAAGGGYEQYF. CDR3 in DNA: TGTGCCAGCAGCTTTAGCGCGGCGGGAGGGGGCTACGAGCAGTACTTC.